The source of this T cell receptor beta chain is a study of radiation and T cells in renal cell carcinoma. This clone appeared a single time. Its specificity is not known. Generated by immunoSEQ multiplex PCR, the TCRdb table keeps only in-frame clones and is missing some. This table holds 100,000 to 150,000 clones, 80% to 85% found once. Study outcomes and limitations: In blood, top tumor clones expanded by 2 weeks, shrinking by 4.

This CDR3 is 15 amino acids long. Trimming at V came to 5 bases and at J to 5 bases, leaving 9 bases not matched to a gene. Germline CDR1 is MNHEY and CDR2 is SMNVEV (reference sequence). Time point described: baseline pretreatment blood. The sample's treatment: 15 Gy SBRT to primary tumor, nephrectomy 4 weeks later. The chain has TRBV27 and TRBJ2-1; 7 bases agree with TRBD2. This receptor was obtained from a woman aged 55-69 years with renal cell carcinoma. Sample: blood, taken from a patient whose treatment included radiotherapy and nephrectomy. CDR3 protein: CASSPSSGSDNEQFF. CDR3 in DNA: TGTGCCAGCAGTCCTTCTAGCGGCTCAGACAATGAGCAGTTCTTC.